This TCR beta chain appears in the sequencing data of a study of blood T cell repertoires in COVID-19. Across the study: Samples came from the United States, Italy and Spain, spanning acute and convalescent COVID-19. PBMCs, B-cell-depleted T cells, or T cells were the source of the cDNA or gDNA that made up the material.

This clone appeared once. From germline, CDR1 is ENHRY and CDR2 SYGVKD. The CDR3 length is 18 residues. The V and J ends lost 4 bases and 0 bases, in that order; junction bases with no gene match: 10. Repertoires were generated with immunoSEQ multiplex PCR, while TCRdb's copy carries only in-frame clones and drops some. The table shows some 250,000 clones, with 70% to 85% occurring only once. J is TRBJ1-5 and V is TRBV10-3; 9 nucleotides agree with TRBD1. The material sequenced was peripheral blood. The source is a woman aged 80 or older with acute or convalescent COVID-19. CDR3: CAISGSRDRDFSNQPQHF. The CDR3, as DNA: TGTGCCATCAGTGGATCCCGGGACAGGGATTTTAGCAATCAGCCCCAGCATTTT.